What follows describes a single TCR beta chain. Its antigen is unknown. The data were obtained in a study of CD8 T cells in Susac syndrome. Regarding the study as a whole: Acknowledgment was made by the study that its TCR sequencing and HLA analysis involved a relatively small number of individuals.

The CD8+ and CD4+ T cells were negatively isolated, with the TEMRA cells enriched by FACS. It was with random hexamers that 0.5 to 1 ug RNA was reverse transcribed. An immunoSEQ multiplex PCR generated amplified TCR beta CDR3 products spanning 54 Vbeta and 13 Jbeta. TCRdb reprocessed the immunoSEQ multiplex PCR reads with MiXCR, giving one entry per CDR3 protein. The profile shows approximately 200,000 distinct CDR3 sequences, more than 90% of them singletons. This receptor was obtained from a human donor with multiple sclerosis. Sequenced: CD4+ T cells from PBMCs.

The CDR3 here is CASTSGTGLYNEQFF. CDR3 nucleotide sequence: TGTGCCAGCACCTCCGGGACAGGGCTGTACAATGAGCAGTTCTTC. This chain joins TRBV9 and TRBJ2-1, with TRBD1 identical over 9 bases. CDR3 length equals 15 residues. V lost 6 bases and J lost 4; bases outside the gene matches: 8. Germline CDR1 reads SGDLS; CDR2 reads YYNGEE.